Below are 29 T cell receptor beta chains sequenced from a single sample in a study of blood T cells in healthy people across ages. Next came a second PCR, run for roughly 6 to 11 cycles, which used a sample-barcoded 5' primer along with a J-beta primer mix. TCRdb re-analysed the 5' RACE reads in MiXCR, keeping a single row per CDR3 protein. Of 750,000 to 950,000 distinct CDR3 sequences listed, approximately 55% are singletons. The sequencing sample was made of blood. The origin of the receptors is a man of 80 years or more in good health.

The chain combines TRBV4-2 with TRBJ2-5; TRBD2 aligns across 8 bases. J was trimmed by 5 bases and V by 0 bases; bases with no gene match: 11. The CDR3 sequence is 17 residues long. CDR1 LGHNA and CDR2 YNFKEQ come from the germline V gene. The CDR3, as DNA: TGTGCCAGCAGCCAAGAGGTTCGGGAGGGCCAGAGGGAGACCCAGTACTTC. This translates into CASSQEVREGQRETQYF.

There are a few counts of this clonotype. This chain uses TRBV27 with TRBJ2-5; 10 bases fit TRBD1. The CDR3 runs to 15 residues. Germline CDR1 and CDR2: MNHEY and SMNVEV (reference sequence). J gave up 1 base and V 7 bases, and 6 bases lay outside the gene matches. The CDR3 coding sequence is TGTGCCAGCACCAACTGGGACAGGGGCCAAGAGACCCAGTACTTC. This gives the protein CASTNWDRGQETQYF.

This clonotype has just a few counts. This chain uses TRBV18 with TRBJ2-7; 12 bases map to TRBD1. The CDR3 has 16 residues. Per the germline V gene, CDR1 is KGHSH and CDR2 is LQKENI. Losses at the gene ends were 5 bases for V and 5 bases for J; bases not matched to a gene: 10. CDR3 protein: CASSAEMGQGADEQYF. CDR3 DNA: TGTGCCAGCTCAGCCGAAATGGGACAGGGGGCCGACGAGCAGTACTTC. Complete variable domain (other parts from reference TRBV18 and TRBJ2-7): NAGVMQNPRHLVRRRGQEARLRCSPMKGHSHVYWYRQLPEEGLKFMVYLQKENIIDESGMPKERFSAEFPKEGPSILRIQQVVRGDSAAYFCASSAEMGQGADEQYFGPGTRLTVT.

This chain connects TRBV11-3 to TRBJ1-2; TRBD1 is a possible D gene (5 bases). V shed 5 bases and J shed 4 bases, with 17 bases lying between them. The CDR3 sequence is 15 residues long. CDR1 is SGHNT and CDR2 is YENEEA in the germline V gene. CDR3: CASSPLGRSVYGYTF. The CDR3 DNA reads as TGTGCCAGCAGCCCCCTGGGGCGCTCAGTCTATGGCTACACCTTC.

This chain joins TRBV18 and TRBJ2-1, with TRBD2 identical over 7 bases. With V trimmed by 6 bases and J by 6 bases, 8 bases remained unmatched. Germline CDR1 and CDR2: KGHSH and LQKENI. The CDR3 is made up of 14 amino acids. In DNA, the CDR3 is TGTGCCAGCTCCTCCGGACTAGGAAGCAATGAGCAGTTCTTC. This gives the protein CASSSGLGSNEQFF. The entire variable domain, with the rest obtained from reference TRBV18 and TRBJ2-1, is as follows: NAGVMQNPRHLVRRRGQEARLRCSPMKGHSHVYWYRQLPEEGLKFMVYLQKENIIDESGMPKERFSAEFPKEGPSILRIQQVVRGDSAAYFCASSSGLGSNEQFFGPGTRLTVL.

This chain uses TRBV6-6 with TRBJ2-1, with D perhaps being TRBD1 or TRBD2 (7 bases each). This CDR3 region has 14 residues. Trimming stripped 8 bases from V and 4 bases from J, with 15 bases between. Germline assignment: CDR1 MNHNY and CDR2 SVGAGI (reference sequence). CDR3 sequence: CASQGGGEYNEQFF. Here the CDR3 DNA reads TGTGCCAGCCAGGGGGGAGGGGAATACAATGAGCAGTTCTTC.

This clonotype was observed a few times. The V call is TRBV6-2 or TRBV6-3, the J call TRBJ2-7, with 8 bases matching TRBD1. The CDR3 is 16 amino acids. V trimming: 0 bases; J trimming: 2 bases; junction bases outside the gene matches: 6. Germline V gene data show CDR1 as MNHEY and CDR2 as SVGEGT. In nucleotides, the CDR3 is TGTGCCAGCAGTTACTCGACGGACAGGGACCCCTACGAGCAGTACTTC. Its translation is CASSYSTDRDPYEQYF.

The chain combines TRBV7-3 with TRBJ2-1; D is unclear. Trimming removed 3 bases from V and 3 bases from J, with 12 bases in between. The length of the CDR3 is 15 residues. Germline assignment: CDR1 SGHTA and CDR2 FQGTGA. This CDR3 reads CASSFYPGSYNEQFF. The CDR3 bases are TGTGCCAGCAGCTTCTATCCGGGTAGCTACAATGAGCAGTTCTTC.

The chain employs TRBV5-1 and TRBJ1-2; D remains ambiguous. Germline V gene sequence: CDR1 SGHRS, CDR2 YFSETQ. The V and J ends lost 4 bases and 5 bases respectively, with 9 bases between them. There are 12 residues in the CDR3. CDR3 amino acids: CASSDLKYGYTF. CDR3 DNA: TGCGCCAGCAGCGACCTCAAGTATGGCTACACCTTC. Full variable domain (outside the CDR3, taken from reference TRBV5-1 and TRBJ1-2): KAGVTQTPRYLIKTRGQQVTLSCSPISGHRSVSWYQQTPGQGLQFLFEYFSETQRNKGNFPGRFSGRQFSNSRSEMNVSTLELGDSALYLCASSDLKYGYTFGSGTRLTVV.

The gene calls are TRBV5-1 and TRBJ2-3; TRBD2 matches 11 bases. V gave up 5 bases and J gave up 2 bases; unmatched junction bases: 7. CDR1 and CDR2 (germline): SGHRS, YFSETQ. The CDR3 covers 16 residues. CDR3 loop: CASRPPTSGITDTQYF. CDR3 in DNA: TGCGCCAGCAGGCCCCCGACTAGCGGGATCACAGATACGCAGTATTTT.

The CDR3 loop reads CASSPTSRQETQYF. DNA of the CDR3: TGCGCCAGCAGCCCGACTAGCCGTCAAGAGACCCAGTACTTC. The chain has TRBV5-1 and TRBJ2-5; 7 nucleotides match TRBD2. The CDR3 has 14 amino acids. V shed 4 bases and J 2 bases; nucleotides not matched to a gene: 5. Looked up from germline, CDR1 is SGHRS and CDR2 is YFSETQ.

This chain links TRBV3-1 with TRBJ1-1; D gene unclear. CDR3 length: 14 residues. V gave up 0 bases and J gave up 6 bases, with 11 bases separating them. Germline lookup yields CDR1 LGHDT and CDR2 YNNKEL (reference sequence). DNA for the CDR3: TGTGCCAGCAGCCAAGAGGGCGGTACGCCTGAAGCTTTCTTT. Residues: CASSQEGGTPEAFF.

This clonotype was recorded a few times. This chain joins TRBV5-1 and TRBJ1-1; D not certain. V gave up 0 bases and J gave up 10 bases, with 10 bases separating them. This CDR3 is built from 12 residues. Germline assignment: CDR1 SGHRS and CDR2 YFSETQ. This CDR3 reads CASSLDGTGAFF. The CDR3 region has the DNA TGCGCCAGCAGCTTGGATGGCACGGGAGCTTTCTTT.

The V call is TRBV29-1, the J call TRBJ2-5, with D tentatively TRBD2 (5 bases). Looked up from germline, CDR1 is SQVTM and CDR2 is ANQGSEA. The CDR3 is 11 residues long. The V and J ends lost 7 bases and 0 bases respectively, with 6 bases between them. This CDR3 is CSGLNQETQYF. CDR3 DNA: TGCAGCGGACTAAACCAAGAGACCCAGTACTTC. Full variable domain (outside the CDR3, taken from reference TRBV29-1 and TRBJ2-5): SAVISQKPSRDICQRGTSLTIQCQVDSQVTMMFWYRQQPGQSLTLIATANQGSEATYESGFVIDKFPISRPNLTFSTLTVSNMSPEDSSIYLCSGLNQETQYFGPGTRLLVL.

The V call is TRBV29-1, the J call TRBJ1-2; unclear D gene. The CDR3 extends over 15 amino acids. Germline V gives CDR1 SQVTM, CDR2 ANQGSEA. With 1 base removed from V and 1 base from J, the gap between germline ends came to 13 bases. CDR3 nucleotides: TGCAGCGTTGAAGCTATAGGTTGGGGTAACTATGGCTACACCTTC. Its translation is CSVEAIGWGNYGYTF.

This rearrangement joins TRBV5-1 to TRBJ1-6; TRBD1 matches 7 bases. This CDR3 spans 14 amino acids. Germline V gives CDR1 SGHRS, CDR2 YFSETQ. V dropped 4 bases and J dropped 6; count of bases not matched to a gene: 4. In DNA form, the CDR3 reads TGCGCCAGCAGCGAGGGACAGCCTAATTCACCCCTCCACTTT. As protein: CASSEGQPNSPLHF.

Comments on this clonotype: Its ends do not fully match the called genes, so a read error is possible. The genes are TRBV7-2 and TRBJ1-1; D gene ambiguous. In germline, CDR1 is SGHTA, CDR2 FQGNSA. This CDR3 is 13 amino acids long. The CDR3 here is CASRLRVNTEPFF. The CDR3 bases are TGTGCCAGTCGTTTAAGGGTGAACACTGAACCTTTCTTT.

V usage is TRBV24-1 and J usage is TRBJ2-1; possible D gene TRBD2, 5 bases. Germline CDR1 reads KGHDR; CDR2 reads SFDVKD. This CDR3 contains 14 residues. V shed 3 bases and J shed 12 bases, with 17 bases lying between them. The CDR3 DNA follows: TGTGCCACCAGTGATCCCTCGGGCCCCGGACTGCAGTTCTTC. Residues: CATSDPSGPGLQFF.

V usage is TRBV13 and J usage is TRBJ1-3; the D gene is possibly TRBD1 (6 bases). CDR1 and CDR2 from the germline V gene are PRHDT and FYEKMQ (reference sequence). The CDR3 consists of 15 residues. The V end was cut by 5 bases, the J end by 4 bases, with 15 bases between. The chain's CDR3 is CASSRGVQGGNTIYF. CDR3 nucleotide sequence: TGTGCCAGCAGCCGAGGGGTACAGGGAGGAAACACCATATATTTT. Combining the CDR3 with reference TRBV13 and TRBJ1-3 gives the whole variable domain AAGVIQSPRHLIKEKRETATLKCYPIPRHDTVYWYQQGPGQDPQFLISFYEKMQSDKGSIPDRFSAQQFSDYHSELNMSSLELGDSALYFCASSRGVQGGNTIYFGEGSWLTVV.

This clonotype was counted between two and nine times. The V call is TRBV3-1, the J call TRBJ2-5; D not certain. Near its end, the DNA agrees better with TRBJ2-7, so the J call may be wrong. Germline V gene sequence: CDR1 LGHDT, CDR2 YNNKEL (reference sequence). The CDR3 extends over 12 amino acids. The CDR3: CASSQRAREQYF. The CDR3 coding sequence is TGTGCCAGCAGTCAAAGAGCCCGCGAGCAGTACTTC.

This chain uses TRBV20-1 with TRBJ2-1; perhaps TRBD2 as D (5 bases). CDR3 size: 14 residues. The germline V gene has CDR1 DFQATT and CDR2 SNEGSKA (reference sequence). Trimming took 3 bases from V and 4 from J, leaving 13 bases between them. The CDR3 here is CSARAGGRYNEQFF. In DNA, the CDR3 is TGCAGTGCTAGGGCTGGCGGGCGTTACAATGAGCAGTTCTTC.

This clonotype was observed a handful of times. The chain uses TRBV10-3 and TRBJ2-1; 9 bases map to TRBD2. Germline V gene data show CDR1 as ENHRY and CDR2 as SYGVKD. V was clipped by 6 bases and J by 8 bases; unmatched bases: 5. This CDR3 has 13 amino acids. In DNA, the CDR3 is TGTGCCATCAGCGGGACTAGCACGGATGAGCAGTTCTTC. This gives the protein CAISGTSTDEQFF.

This clonotype has just a few counts. The chain carries TRBV5-1 and TRBJ1-6; 7 bases line up with TRBD1. This CDR3 has 15 residues. The V segment lost 3 bases and the J segment 7 bases; nucleotides outside the gene matches: 7. Per the germline V gene, CDR1 is SGHRS and CDR2 is YFSETQ. CDR3 coding DNA: TGCGCCAGCAGCTCCCTCCTGGGACAGAATTCACCCCTCCACTTT. Amino acid sequence: CASSSLLGQNSPLHF.

This rearrangement joins TRBV5-1 to TRBJ2-3; 13 bases line up with TRBD2. J was trimmed by 2 bases and V by 4 bases; bases with no gene match: 7. CDR1 and CDR2 (germline): SGHRS, YFSETQ. CDR3 length: 17 amino acids. The chain's CDR3 is CASSRGTSGTNTDTQYF. DNA of the CDR3: TGCGCCAGCAGCAGAGGGACTAGCGGGACCAACACAGATACGCAGTATTTT.

The chain combines TRBV5-5 with TRBJ2-3; D not resolved. Germline CDR1 is SGHKS and CDR2 is YYEKEE (reference sequence). The CDR3 has 12 amino acids. Trimming pared 4 bases from V and 2 bases from J, leaving 5 bases between. The CDR3 nucleotides read TGTGCCAGCAGCGAGAACACAGATACGCAGTATTTT. Protein sequence: CASSENTDTQYF.

A few counts support this clonotype. The J gene is TRBJ2-3, the V gene TRBV20-1, with 12 positions matching TRBD2. The ends lost 3 bases at V and 6 bases at J; junction bases unmatched: 7. The CDR3 totals 15 residues. Germline assignment: CDR1 DFQATT and CDR2 SNEGSKA (reference sequence). The CDR3 is CSARRLAGGVDTQYF. The CDR3, as DNA: TGCAGTGCTAGGAGGCTAGCGGGAGGGGTGGATACGCAGTATTTT.

V gene TRBV18 combines with J gene TRBJ2-5; 9 bases line up with TRBD2. Gene TRBJ2-7 matches the end of the DNA better, so the J call may be wrong. Germline loops: CDR1 KGHSH, CDR2 LQKENI. The CDR3 loop spans 16 amino acids. This CDR3 is CASSSAVGTSTYEQYF. The CDR3 DNA reads as TGTGCCAGCTCATCAGCCGTCGGGACTAGCACCTACGAGCAGTACTTC.

The V call is TRBV24-1, the J call TRBJ2-1; D is possibly TRBD1 (5 bases). The CDR3 length is 17 residues. V shed 4 bases and J shed 8 bases, with 23 bases lying between them. The germline gives CDR1 KGHDR, CDR2 SFDVKD. The chain's CDR3 is CATSDPGGADAGDEQFF. In DNA, the CDR3 is TGTGCCACCAGTGACCCGGGTGGGGCGGACGCCGGAGATGAGCAGTTCTTC.

This chain links TRBV20-1 with TRBJ2-3, with 10 bases that match TRBD2. The germline gives CDR1 DFQATT, CDR2 SNEGSKA (reference sequence). V was clipped by 6 bases and J by 14 bases; unmatched bases: 20. The CDR3 length is 15 residues. The CDR3 DNA reads as TGCAGTGCCCCCCCCAGCGGGAGGGCCCTAAGAGACGCGTATTTT. Protein product: CSAPPSGRALRDAYF.